This T cell receptor (beta chain) was sequenced during a study of CD8 T cells in ankylosing spondylitis. Findings of the study overall: Typical of ankylosing spondylitis blood, it appeared, was a TCR beta motif of under 10 highly homologous variants. Earlier studies detected some motif variants in reactive arthritis synovial fluid and blood. Significantly higher representation of disease-linked clones was reported for matched ankylosing spondylitis synovial fluid.

Scientists made TCR beta libraries using quantitative 5'-RACE with molecular barcodes. TCRdb ran MiXCR on the 5' RACE reads and lists one entry per CDR3 protein. This table has under 450,000 distinct CDR3 sequences, 17% appearing once. This clonotype was counted at least ten times. The antigen remains unidentified. The V gene's germline CDR1 is SEHNR and CDR2 FQNEAQ (reference sequence). This CDR3 spans 13 amino acids. Trimming took 5 bases from V and 3 from J, leaving 10 bases between them. V and J are TRBV7-9 and TRBJ1-2; possibly TRBD1 for D (6 bases). The TCR sequence derives from a male donor with ankylosing spondylitis. The sequenced material came from blood, either unsorted or a sorted T cell fraction (not recorded which). CDR3 DNA sequence: TGTGCCAGCAGCCGACAGGTAGACTATGGCTACACCTTC. Its protein product is CASSRQVDYGYTF.